The 13 T cell receptor beta chains below come from one sample, sequenced in a study of molecular identifiers for immune sequencing clone quantification. TCRdb reprocessed the PCR reads via MiXCR and lists one record per CDR3 protein. Here the sample spans roughly 40,000 distinct CDR3 sequences, roughly 20% being singletons. The sequencing input was naive CD8+ T cells from blood, with Jurkat cell RNA spiked in. Subset noted: FACS-sorted CD8+CD4-CCR7+CD45RA+ naive T cells. All receptors come from a human donor in good health. Some libraries in this study had Jurkat cell RNA spiked in.

Many counts were recorded for this clonotype. V gene TRBV28 combines with J gene TRBJ2-7; TRBD2 matches at 13 bases. This CDR3 has 13 residues. Trimming took 11 bases from V and 4 from J; bases not matched to a gene: 5. CDR1 is MDHEN, CDR2 SYDVKM, per germline. The CDR3 here is CAVGLAGDYEQYF. Written as DNA, the CDR3 is TGTGCCGTTGGACTAGCGGGAGATTACGAGCAGTACTTC.

Many counts were recorded for this clonotype. This chain links TRBV19 with TRBJ1-2; 8 bases align to TRBD1. The CDR3 has 15 amino acids. V lost 6 bases and J lost 2; bases outside the gene matches: 8. CDR1 is LNHDA, CDR2 SQIVND, per germline (reference sequence). CDR3 loop: CASSLATGANYGYTF. The CDR3 DNA reads TGTGCCAGTAGCCTAGCGACAGGGGCGAACTATGGCTACACCTTC.

The chain carries TRBV13 and TRBJ2-7, with a possible D match to TRBD2 (7 bases). Germline V gene sequence: CDR1 PRHDT, CDR2 FYEKMQ (reference sequence). The CDR3 sequence is 14 residues long. The V end was cut by 5 bases, the J end by 6 bases, with 17 bases between. The CDR3 DNA is TGTGCCAGCAGCAGAGGGGGAGGGATTTCCGAGCAGTACTTC. This gives the protein CASSRGGGISEQYF.

This clonotype was observed at least ten times. The V gene is TRBV7-9, the J gene TRBJ1-4, with 9 bases lining up with TRBD1. With V trimmed by 0 bases and J by 8 bases, 4 bases remained unmatched. The CDR3 has 15 residues. Germline CDR1 SEHNR, CDR2 FQNEAQ (reference sequence). The CDR3 DNA follows: TGTGCCAGCAGCTTAGCGACAGGGGGAGAGGAAAAACTGTTTTTT. The encoded protein is CASSLATGGEEKLFF.

With regard to this clonotype: This clone may be a read error of a much larger clone one base away. The chain combines TRBV7-3 with TRBJ2-3; 10 nucleotides line up with TRBD2. This CDR3 has 14 residues. Germline CDR1 and CDR2: SGHTA and FQGTGA. The CDR3 protein is CASGLAGGTDTQYF. The DNA for the CDR3 is TGTGCCAGCGGCTTAGCGGGAGGAACAGATACGCAGTATTTT.

The table lists this clonotype with a few counts. A much larger clone differs from this one at a single base, so this may be a read error. The chain carries TRBV4-2 and TRBJ2-6; D may be TRBD1 (5 bases). The CDR3 extends over 17 amino acids. CDR1 is LGHNA, CDR2 YNFKEQ, per germline. CDR3 protein: CASSQDATVSGVNVLTF. The CDR3 DNA reads as TGTGCCAGCAGCCAAGACGCGACAGTCTCTGGGGTCAACGTCCTGACTTTC.

This clonotype was detected a few times. A much bigger clone sits one base away, suggesting this may be a read error. The CDR3: CANSLGQGVYGYTF. CDR3 nucleotide sequence: TGTGCCAACAGTCTAGGACAGGGCGTCTATGGCTACACCTTC. The chain employs TRBV27 and TRBJ1-2, with 8 nucleotides matching TRBD1. CDR1 is MNHEY and CDR2 is SMNVEV in the germline V gene (reference sequence). The CDR3 runs to 14 residues.

Concerning this clonotype itself: This sequence may be a read error, since a much larger clone differs from it by one base. The rearrangement joins TRBV29-1 to TRBJ2-1, with a possible D match to TRBD2 (5 bases). CDR1 is SQVTM and CDR2 is ANQGSEA in the germline V gene. Between the trimmed V and J ends, which lost 5 bases and 9 bases, there was a span of 17 bases. The CDR3 totals 13 residues. The chain's CDR3 is CSVPTSGIGEQFF. CDR3 sequence (DNA): TGCAGCGTTCCCACCTCCGGGATCGGTGAGCAGTTCTTC.

This clonotype was detected ten times or more. The chain links TRBV7-9 to TRBJ2-7, with D possibly being TRBD1 (6 bases). Germline V gives CDR1 SEHNR, CDR2 FQNEAQ (reference sequence). V was clipped by 1 base and J by 4 bases, with 8 bases between them. The CDR3 consists of 13 residues. The CDR3 DNA reads TGTGCCAGCAGCTTAGAGGGGGAATACGAGCAGTACTTC. Residues: CASSLEGEYEQYF.

This clonotype has only a few counts. The chain uses TRBV11-1 and TRBJ2-5, with D perhaps matching TRBD1 (5 bases). This CDR3 has 16 amino acids. The germline CDR1 and CDR2 sequences are SGHAT and FQDESV (reference sequence). V gave up 1 base and J gave up 2 bases, with 14 bases separating them. For the CDR3, the DNA is TGTGCCAGCAGCTTAGGCGCGGTGGCAGGGCAAGAGACCCAGTACTTC. It translates to CASSLGAVAGQETQYF.

This clonotype was counted a few times. The rearrangement links TRBV4-2 to TRBJ2-1, with 8 bases fitting TRBD2. This CDR3 region has 14 residues. The V gene's germline CDR1 is LGHNA and CDR2 YNFKEQ. J lost 7 bases, V lost 1 base, and 3 bases had no gene match. In nucleotides, the CDR3 is TGTGCCAGCAGCCAAGGGGGACTAGTGAATGAGCAGTTCTTC. This translates into CASSQGGLVNEQFF.

The CDR3 sequence: CASKQPLGANVLTF. The CDR3, as DNA: TGCGCCTCGAAGCAACCACTCGGGGCCAACGTCCTGACTTTC. The chain has TRBV4-1 and TRBJ2-6, with D uncertain. Germline CDR1 and CDR2: MGHRA and YSYEKL. The CDR3 is 14 amino acids. The germline V and J ends were trimmed by 11 bases and 4 bases, with 15 bases remaining between them.

The table lists this clonotype with many counts. The rearrangement uses TRBV4-3 and TRBJ2-7; D gene unclear. The CDR3 runs to 13 residues. V dropped 1 base and J dropped 3 bases, with 7 bases sitting between them. Germline V gene data show CDR1 as LGHNA and CDR2 as YSLEER. The CDR3 DNA is TGCGCCAGCAGCCAAGGTCGGAACTACGAGCAGTACTTC. Its protein product is CASSQGRNYEQYF.